The 19 T cell receptor beta chains in this list originate from one sample, sequenced in a study of identical twins. TCRdb reprocessed the 5' RACE reads with MiXCR, giving one entry per CDR3 protein. The repertoire holds about 1.7 million distinct CDR3 sequences, with about 30% as singletons. Sequencing was performed on cord blood. Receptor source: a newborn girl in good health.

The V call is TRBV7-9, the J call TRBJ1-2, with D perhaps TRBD1 (5 bases). Trimming pared 2 bases from V and 7 bases from J, leaving 11 bases between. The length of the CDR3 is 13 residues. CDR1 is SEHNR, CDR2 FQNEAQ, per germline (reference sequence). DNA for the CDR3: TGTGCCAGCAGCTTAAAGGGGAGGAGTGGCTACACCTTC. It specifies CASSLKGRSGYTF.

The V call is TRBV20-1, the J call TRBJ2-4; TRBD1 aligns across 9 bases. The germline gives CDR1 DFQATT, CDR2 SNEGSKA (reference sequence). Losses at the gene ends were 6 bases for V and 2 bases for J; bases not matched to a gene: 20. The CDR3 covers 19 residues. The CDR3 reads CSANPFLLTGGAPKNIQYF. Here the CDR3 DNA reads TGCAGTGCCAACCCCTTCCTTTTAACAGGGGGCGCGCCCAAAAACATTCAGTACTTC.

This clonotype occurred many times. The chain is built from TRBV6-5 and TRBJ2-1, with D hard to call. The CDR3 is 12 amino acids. Germline CDR1 and CDR2: MNHEY and SVGAGI. V was trimmed by 0 bases and J by 10 bases, leaving 7 bases between them. The CDR3 loop is CASSYSGGEQFF. The CDR3 nucleotides are TGTGCCAGCAGTTACTCGGGTGGGGAGCAGTTCTTC.

Many counts were recorded for this clonotype. The J gene is TRBJ1-1, the V gene TRBV9; tentative D call: TRBD1 (6 bases). The CDR3 runs to 13 residues. V was shortened by 3 bases and J by 1 base, with 7 bases between the two germline ends. The germline CDR1 and CDR2 sequences are SGDLS and YYNGEE. Here the CDR3 reads CASSAQGNTEAFF. Here the CDR3 DNA reads TGTGCCAGCAGCGCACAGGGGAACACTGAAGCTTTCTTT.

This clonotype has only a few counts. V and J are TRBV5-1 and TRBJ2-2; D gene uncertain. Germline V lookup: CDR1 SGHRS, CDR2 YFSETQ. The CDR3 loop spans 17 amino acids. Trimming pared 1 base from V and 1 base from J, leaving 14 bases between. The CDR3, as DNA: TGCGCCAGCAGCTTGCGCGAATTGAGGTGGAACACCGGGGAGCTGTTTTTT. As protein: CASSLRELRWNTGELFF.

The chain joins TRBV20-1 to TRBJ2-1; 10 nucleotides align to TRBD2. The CDR3 extends over 14 amino acids. Germline V gene lookup returns CDR1 DFQATT and CDR2 SNEGSKA (reference sequence). J gave up 12 bases and V 3 bases, and 11 bases lay outside the gene matches. CDR3 sequence: CSASITSGASSQFF. CDR3 coding DNA: TGCAGTGCTAGTATCACTAGCGGGGCGAGCTCGCAGTTCTTC.

V and J are TRBV20-1 and TRBJ2-1, with 8 nucleotides matching TRBD2. Germline V gene sequence: CDR1 DFQATT, CDR2 SNEGSKA (reference sequence). This CDR3 has 13 amino acids. The V segment lost 2 bases and the J segment 13 bases; nucleotides outside the gene matches: 10. The CDR3 DNA reads TGCAGTGCTAGATTCGTTAGCGGGAAGACCCAGTTCTTC. Protein sequence: CSARFVSGKTQFF.

V usage is TRBV6-1 and J usage is TRBJ2-3, with 10 positions matching TRBD2. Germline CDR1 reads MNHNS; CDR2 reads SASEGT. The CDR3 consists of 14 residues. After removal of 4 bases from V and 5 bases from J, the junction contained 3 bases not matched to a gene. The DNA for the CDR3 is TGTGCCAGCAGTGCACTAGCGGGGATAGATACGCAGTATTTT. This codes for CASSALAGIDTQYF.

There are a few counts of this clonotype. V gene TRBV3-1 combines with J gene TRBJ2-1, with D possibly matching TRBD2 (6 bases). V lost 4 bases and J 4 bases, leaving 11 bases between the germline ends. Per germline, CDR1 LGHDT and CDR2 YNNKEL (reference sequence). CDR3 length equals 14 residues. The CDR3 region is CASSPGGIYNEQFF. The CDR3 DNA follows: TGTGCCAGCAGCCCTGGCGGGATATACAATGAGCAGTTCTTC.

As to this clonotype: One end of the junction does not line up with germline, which may come from a read error. The chain links TRBV11-3 to TRBJ2-2; 11 nucleotides line up with TRBD2. Germline V gene data show CDR1 as SGHNT and CDR2 as YENEEA. CDR3 size: 17 residues. CDR3 in amino acids: CASSRGKTSGVSGERFF. DNA for the CDR3: TGTGCCAGCAGCCGAGGCAAGACTAGCGGGGTTTCCGGGGAGCGGTTTTTT.

This clonotype was seen more than once but under ten times. This sequence joins TRBV20-1 and TRBJ2-1, with 8 bases identical to TRBD2. V was pared by 3 bases and J by 6 bases, with 7 bases of the junction left unmatched. CDR3 length: 14 residues. Germline V gene lookup returns CDR1 DFQATT and CDR2 SNEGSKA (reference sequence). CDR3 region: CSARRTSTGNEQFF. For the CDR3, the DNA is TGCAGTGCTAGGCGGACTAGCACGGGCAATGAGCAGTTCTTC.

The rearrangement links TRBV12-1 to TRBJ2-1; whether TRBD1, the table's D call, matches the DNA was not checked. TRBV12-1 is labeled a pseudogene. The CDR3 runs to 15 residues. CDR3 DNA sequence: TGTGCCAGCAGCGGGAGGCGCCTCTCCTACAATGAGCAGTTCTTC. It specifies CASSGRRLSYNEQFF.

The chain has TRBV4-2 and TRBJ1-1; perhaps TRBD1 as D (6 bases). The length of the CDR3 is 14 residues. V lost 5 bases, J lost 1 base, and 11 bases lay in between. From germline, CDR1 is LGHNA and CDR2 YNFKEQ. CDR3 protein: CASSAEQGNTEAFF. CDR3 in DNA: TGTGCCAGCAGCGCCGAACAGGGGAACACTGAAGCTTTCTTT.

This chain joins TRBV20-1 and TRBJ2-3; TRBD1 is a possible D gene (5 bases). The CDR3 sequence is 13 residues long. V lost 7 bases to trimming and J lost 2 bases, with 13 bases between them. Germline V lookup: CDR1 DFQATT, CDR2 SNEGSKA (reference sequence). Written as DNA, the CDR3 is TGCAGTGGGACATGGACGTTCACAGATACGCAGTATTTT. Protein: CSGTWTFTDTQYF.

The sample holds many counts of this clonotype. The CDR3 DNA reads as TGTGCCAGCAGCCAAGTCGGCAACGAGCAGTACTTC. Protein: CASSQVGNEQYF. V and J are TRBV3-1 and TRBJ2-5; D is undetermined. The end of the DNA is better explained by TRBJ2-7, so the J call may be wrong. The CDR3 extends over 12 amino acids. Germline V lookup: CDR1 LGHDT, CDR2 YNNKEL (reference sequence).

The V and J genes are TRBV24-1 and TRBJ2-5; D is unresolved. The CDR3 covers 12 residues. The ends were cut back, 3 bases at V and 9 bases at J, with 10 bases in the middle. CDR1 KGHDR and CDR2 SFDVKD come from the germline V gene. CDR3 loop: CATSDNPSPQYF. CDR3 nucleotide sequence: TGTGCCACCAGTGATAATCCGTCTCCCCAGTACTTC.

The chain employs TRBV7-2 and TRBJ2-1; D call uncertain. V was pared by 5 bases and J by 0 bases, with 14 bases between. CDR3 length: 16 residues. Germline CDR1 SGHTA, CDR2 FQGNSA. CDR3 DNA sequence: TGTGCCAGCAGCCCCCAGGCGCGGATCTCCTACAATGAGCAGTTCTTC. Amino acid sequence: CASSPQARISYNEQFF.

The V and J genes are TRBV24-1 and TRBJ2-7; TRBD2 matches 12 bases. Unmatched junction bases numbered 7, after V lost 2 bases and J lost 6 bases. The CDR3 loop spans 16 amino acids. Germline loops: CDR1 KGHDR, CDR2 SFDVKD. CDR3: CATSDSRLAGVLEQYF. The CDR3 DNA is TGTGCCACCAGTGATTCACGACTAGCGGGAGTCCTCGAGCAGTACTTC.

V gene TRBV12-3 or TRBV12-4 combines with J gene TRBJ1-5; no definite D call. This CDR3 contains 12 residues. V dropped 2 bases and J dropped 6 bases, with 5 bases sitting between them. As DNA, the CDR3 is TGTGCCAGCAGTTTACTAGCTCAGCCCCAGCATTTT. Its protein product is CASSLLAQPQHF.